The 25 T cell receptor beta chains presented below share a single source sample, sequenced in a study of cytomegalovirus exposure and HLA in healthy donors. Primers included in the PCR were 60 Vbeta and 13 Jbeta primers. Some clones are missing from TCRdb's copy, which holds only in-frame ones; the method was immunoSEQ multiplex PCR. Among 100,000 or so clones, about 80% were seen once, and the ten largest hold about 2.2%. The specimen sequenced was PBMCs. These receptors all come from a young man in good health and CMV-seronegative.

This clone was seen a handful of times. This chain uses TRBV27 with TRBJ1-2; D is unresolved. This CDR3 spans 15 amino acids. Trimming removed 5 bases from V and 0 bases from J, with 13 bases in between. The germline CDR1 and CDR2 sequences are MNHEY and SMNVEV (reference sequence). CDR3 sequence reads: CASSLSRASNYGYTF. Here the CDR3 DNA reads TGTGCCAGCAGTCTTTCGAGGGCATCTAACTATGGCTACACCTTC.

This clone was observed a few times. This chain joins TRBV7-2 and TRBJ2-6; D unclear. In germline, CDR1 is SGHTA, CDR2 FQGNSA. The CDR3 has 16 amino acids. Trimming removed 2 bases from V and 0 bases from J, with 8 bases in between. As DNA, the CDR3 is TGTGCCAGCAGCTTACCTCCCTTCTCTGGGGCCAACGTCCTGACTTTC. The encoded protein is CASSLPPFSGANVLTF.

The chain joins TRBV4-2 to TRBJ2-1, with TRBD2 as a possible D gene (5 bases). The CDR3 length is 13 residues. Germline V gene sequence: CDR1 LGHNA, CDR2 YNFKEQ. V was clipped by 4 bases and J by 8 bases, with 12 bases between them. As DNA, the CDR3 is TGTGCCAGCAGCCTCGAGGGCGTGTATGAGCAGTTCTTC. This gives the protein CASSLEGVYEQFF.

The genes are TRBV13 and TRBJ1-2; possibly TRBD1 for D (5 bases). The V end was cut by 5 bases, the J end by 0 bases, with 13 bases between. The CDR3 length is 15 residues. Germline CDR1 PRHDT, CDR2 FYEKMQ (reference sequence). CDR3 region: CASSPRQKSNYGYTF. The CDR3 bases are TGTGCCAGCAGCCCCCGACAGAAATCTAACTATGGCTACACCTTC.

CDR3 in amino acids: CASSLVGYGVSSYNEQFF. The DNA for the CDR3 is TGTGCCAGCAGCTTAGTGGGGTACGGGGTGTCCTCCTACAATGAGCAGTTCTTC. The chain carries TRBV7-2 and TRBJ2-1, with D possibly TRBD2 on 5 matching bases. The CDR3 consists of 18 residues. The V and J ends lost 1 base and 0 bases respectively, with 16 bases between them. Germline lookup yields CDR1 SGHTA and CDR2 FQGNSA.

This rearrangement joins TRBV27 to TRBJ1-6; the D is unclear. V was shortened by 5 bases and J by 6 bases, with 20 bases between the two germline ends. The CDR3 consists of 17 residues. In germline, CDR1 is MNHEY, CDR2 SMNVEV (reference sequence). In nucleotides, the CDR3 is TGTGCCAGCAGTCTAGTGCAGACGTACCTTCTTAATTCACCCCTCCACTTT. Amino acids: CASSLVQTYLLNSPLHF.

The genes are TRBV7-9 and TRBJ1-4; no firm D call. The CDR3 runs to 14 residues. Trimming left V 3 bases short and J 7 bases short, with 12 bases between. Germline assignment: CDR1 SEHNR and CDR2 FQNEAQ (reference sequence). The CDR3 loop is CASSFYQSGEKLFF. Written as DNA, the CDR3 is TGTGCCAGCAGCTTTTATCAATCGGGTGAAAAACTGTTTTTT. Based on the CDR3 plus reference TRBV7-9 and TRBJ1-4, the full variable domain is DTGVSQNPRHKITKRGQNVTFRCDPISEHNRLYWYRQTLGQGPEFLTYFQNEAQLEKSRLLSDRFSAERPKGSFSTLEIQRTEQGDSAMYLCASSFYQSGEKLFFGSGTQLSVL.

This chain joins TRBV6-1 and TRBJ2-4, with 8 bases lining up with TRBD1. The length of the CDR3 is 21 residues. V shed 2 bases and J 0 bases; nucleotides not matched to a gene: 18. In germline, CDR1 is MNHNS, CDR2 SASEGT. The chain's CDR3 is CASSESQGGAAHLIAKNIQYF. The CDR3 nucleotides are TGTGCCAGCAGTGAATCACAGGGGGGTGCCGCGCACCTAATAGCCAAAAACATTCAGTACTTC.

The rearrangement links TRBV4-2 to TRBJ2-7; 8 positions agree with TRBD1. The CDR3 loop spans 13 amino acids. Trimming at V came to 5 bases and at J to 6 bases, leaving 6 bases not matched to a gene. In germline, CDR1 is LGHNA, CDR2 YNFKEQ. The CDR3 here is CASSFDRGGEQYF. The CDR3 DNA reads as TGTGCCAGCAGCTTCGACAGGGGAGGCGAGCAGTACTTC.

This chain links TRBV5-5 with TRBJ1-2, with 8 bases lining up with TRBD1. V lost 3 bases, J lost 4 bases, and 8 bases stayed unmatched. The CDR3 contains 15 residues. Germline V gives CDR1 SGHKS, CDR2 YYEKEE (reference sequence). The CDR3 DNA reads as TGTGCCAGCAGCTCCGGACAGGGTCTAGGCTATGGCTACACCTTC. Its translation is CASSSGQGLGYGYTF.

The chain recombines TRBV9 with TRBJ1-4, with TRBD1 as a possible D gene (6 bases). V was shortened by 1 base and J by 7 bases, with 17 bases between the two germline ends. CDR1 and CDR2 from the germline V gene are SGDLS and YYNGEE. The CDR3 consists of 16 residues. CDR3 nucleotide sequence: TGTGCCAGCAGCGTATCGCAGGGGAGACGGGCTGAAAAACTGTTTTTT. Its protein is CASSVSQGRRAEKLFF. The whole variable domain, filled in from reference TRBV9 and TRBJ1-4, reads DSGVTQTPKHLITATGQRVTLRCSPRSGDLSVYWYQQSLDQGLQFLIQYYNGEERAKGNILERFSAQQFPDLHSELNLSSLELGDSALYFCASSVSQGRRAEKLFFGSGTQLSVL.

V gene TRBV10-3 combines with J gene TRBJ1-4; D gene ambiguous. Germline V gene data show CDR1 as ENHRY and CDR2 as SYGVKD. This CDR3 has 12 residues. V dropped 10 bases and J dropped 8 bases, with 14 bases sitting between them. The CDR3 here is CATRGGGEKLFF. CDR3 nucleotide sequence: TGTGCCACCCGGGGAGGTGGAGAAAAACTGTTTTTT.

The V call is TRBV7-3, the J call TRBJ2-1, with 10 positions matching TRBD2. This CDR3 has 17 amino acids. Trimming removed 0 bases from V and 7 bases from J; junction bases left unmatched: 9. Germline V gene data show CDR1 as SGHTA and CDR2 as FQGTGA. Written as DNA, the CDR3 is TGTGCCAGCAGCTTAACGTTGCTAGCGGGAGAGACTAATGAGCAGTTCTTC. It is translated as CASSLTLLAGETNEQFF. The full variable domain, its missing parts supplied by reference TRBV7-3 and TRBJ2-1, is GAGVSQTPSNKVTEKGKYVELRCDPISGHTALYWYRQSLGQGPEFLIYFQGTGAADDSGLPNDRFFAVRPEGSVSTLKIQRTERGDSAVYLCASSLTLLAGETNEQFFGPGTRLTVL.

This chain uses TRBV7-2 with TRBJ1-5, with 8 bases that match TRBD1. The CDR3 consists of 13 residues. Per germline, CDR1 SGHTA and CDR2 FQGNSA. J was trimmed by 7 bases and V by 6 bases; bases with no gene match: 5. The CDR3 coding sequence is TGTGCCAGCAGTCCACAGGGGGACCAGCCCCAGCATTTT. It translates to CASSPQGDQPQHF.

The chain links TRBV7-2 to TRBJ1-1; TRBD1 aligns across 7 bases. CDR1 SGHTA and CDR2 FQGNSA come from the germline V gene. There are 12 residues in the CDR3. Losses at the gene ends were 5 bases for V and 7 bases for J; bases not matched to a gene: 4. The CDR3 nucleotides read TGTGCCAGCAGCATAAACAGGGGTGAAGCTTTCTTT. Translation: CASSINRGEAFF.

V is TRBV28 and J is TRBJ2-7, with a weak D call TRBD1 (6 bases). Germline CDR1 and CDR2: MDHEN and SYDVKM. The CDR3 extends over 13 amino acids. CDR3 DNA sequence: TGTGCTTCCATACAGGGTAGCTCCTACGAGCAGTACTTC. It codes for CASIQGSSYEQYF.

About this clone: A junction end diverges from the germline sequence, so it may reflect a read error. The chain recombines TRBV7-3 with TRBJ2-3; D may be TRBD2 (5 bases). Germline CDR1 and CDR2: SGHTA and FQGTGA. CDR3 length equals 14 residues. CDR3 in DNA: TGTGCCAGCAGCTCTGATCCTAGCAGAGATACGCAGTATTTT. Amino acids: CASSSDPSRDTQYF.

This clone appeared a single time. The chain has TRBV5-1 and TRBJ1-5; D is unclear. V lost 0 bases and J lost 7, with 8 bases in between. Germline V CDR1 and CDR2: SGHRS, YFSETQ. CDR3 length equals 13 residues. The CDR3 nucleotides read TGCGCCAGCAGCTTGGGACACGGCCAGCCCCAGCATTTT. This encodes CASSLGHGQPQHF.

The CDR3 loop reads CASSGDTDTQYF. CDR3 coding DNA: TGTGCCAGCAGCGGGGACACAGATACGCAGTATTTT. The rearrangement uses TRBV27 and TRBJ2-3; perhaps TRBD2 as D (5 bases). Germline assignment: CDR1 MNHEY and CDR2 SMNVEV (reference sequence). Trimming stripped 6 bases from V and 2 bases from J, with 6 bases between. The CDR3 runs 12 residues.

The genes are TRBV7-2 and TRBJ1-2; perhaps TRBD1 as D (6 bases). V shed 3 bases and J shed 4 bases, with 18 bases lying between them. The germline CDR1 and CDR2 sequences are SGHTA and FQGNSA. This CDR3 is built from 16 residues. In nucleotides, the CDR3 is TGTGCCAGCAGCTTGTCCGGGACACCAACCTTCTATGGCTACACCTTC. It encodes CASSLSGTPTFYGYTF.

This sequence joins TRBV5-8 and TRBJ2-5; 9 positions match TRBD1. The DNA end is a closer match to TRBJ2-7, so the J assignment may be wrong. The CDR3 covers 15 residues. The germline CDR1 and CDR2 sequences are SGHTS and YDEGEE. In DNA form, the CDR3 reads TGTGCCAGCAGCTCACCAGATGGACAGGGGTACGAGCAGTACTTC. Amino acids: CASSSPDGQGYEQYF.

This chain connects TRBV7-9 to TRBJ1-2, with D possibly TRBD1 on 5 matching bases. CDR1 SEHNR and CDR2 FQNEAQ come from the germline V gene (reference sequence). V lost 5 bases and J 10 bases, leaving 23 bases between the germline ends. CDR3 length: 15 amino acids. In nucleotides, the CDR3 is TGTGCCAGCAGCCACACGGCCGGGACTAGCGGGGACTACACCTTC. As protein: CASSHTAGTSGDYTF.

The chain couples TRBV6-1 to TRBJ1-2; D is ambiguous. The CDR3 is 11 residues long. Deletions cut 5 bases from V and 5 bases from J, with 6 bases between. Per the germline V gene, CDR1 is MNHNS and CDR2 is SASEGT. CDR3 region: CASSWAYGYTF. The CDR3, as DNA: TGTGCCAGCAGTTGGGCGTATGGCTACACCTTC.

The chain carries TRBV18 and TRBJ2-7; possibly TRBD1 for D (6 bases). Trimming removed 0 bases at V and 2 bases at J, with 8 bases between. This CDR3 region has 14 residues. The germline gives CDR1 KGHSH, CDR2 LQKENI. CDR3 nucleotides: TGTGCCAGCTCACCACCTGCAGGGGCCTACGAGCAGTACTTC. Its translation is CASSPPAGAYEQYF. The variable domain in full, completed from reference TRBV18 and TRBJ2-7, reads NAGVMQNPRHLVRRRGQEARLRCSPMKGHSHVYWYRQLPEEGLKFMVYLQKENIIDESGMPKERFSAEFPKEGPSILRIQQVVRGDSAAYFCASSPPAGAYEQYFGPGTRLTVT.

This rearrangement joins TRBV6-1 to TRBJ2-7, with 7 bases identical to TRBD1. Germline V gene lookup returns CDR1 MNHNS and CDR2 SASEGT. This CDR3 has 14 amino acids. Unmatched junction bases numbered 12, after V lost 8 bases and J lost 5 bases. The CDR3 region has the DNA TGTGCCAGCGCATTTAGGGGGCCTTTTGACGAGCAGTACTTC. Amino acid sequence: CASAFRGPFDEQYF.